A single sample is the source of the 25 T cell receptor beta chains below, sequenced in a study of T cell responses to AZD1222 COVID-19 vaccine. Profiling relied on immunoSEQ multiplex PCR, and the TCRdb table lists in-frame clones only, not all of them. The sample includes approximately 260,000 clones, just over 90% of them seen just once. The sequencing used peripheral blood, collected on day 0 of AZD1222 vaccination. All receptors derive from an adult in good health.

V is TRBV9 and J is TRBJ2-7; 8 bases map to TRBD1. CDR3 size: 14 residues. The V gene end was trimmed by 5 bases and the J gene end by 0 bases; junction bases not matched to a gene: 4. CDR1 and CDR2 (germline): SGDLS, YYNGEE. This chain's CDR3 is CASRTGTGSYEQYF. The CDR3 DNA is TGTGCCAGCAGGACCGGGACAGGCTCCTACGAGCAGTACTTC.

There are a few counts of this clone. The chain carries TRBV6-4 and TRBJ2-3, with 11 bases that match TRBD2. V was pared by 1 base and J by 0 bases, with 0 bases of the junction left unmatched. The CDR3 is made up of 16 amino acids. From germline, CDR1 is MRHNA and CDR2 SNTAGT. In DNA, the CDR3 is TGTGCCAGCAGTGACTTAGCGGGAGGGAGCACAGATACGCAGTATTTT. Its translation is CASSDLAGGSTDTQYF.

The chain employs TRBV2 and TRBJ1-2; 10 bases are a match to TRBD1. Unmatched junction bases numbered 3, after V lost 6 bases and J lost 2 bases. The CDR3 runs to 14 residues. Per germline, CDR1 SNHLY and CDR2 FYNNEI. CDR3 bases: TGTGCCAGCAGGGGACAGGGGATAAACTATGGCTACACCTTC. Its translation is CASRGQGINYGYTF.

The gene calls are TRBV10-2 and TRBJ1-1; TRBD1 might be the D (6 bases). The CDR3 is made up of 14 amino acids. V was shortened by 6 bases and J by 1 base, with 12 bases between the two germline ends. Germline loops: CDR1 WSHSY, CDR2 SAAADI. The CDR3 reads CASRRGGTNTEAFF. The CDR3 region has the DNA TGCGCCAGCAGGAGGGGGGGAACGAACACTGAAGCTTTCTTT.

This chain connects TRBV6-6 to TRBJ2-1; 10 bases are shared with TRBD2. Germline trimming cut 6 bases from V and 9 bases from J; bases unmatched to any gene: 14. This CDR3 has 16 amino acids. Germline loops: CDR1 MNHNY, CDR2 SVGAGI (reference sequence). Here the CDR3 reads CASSPPKAGGPGEQFF. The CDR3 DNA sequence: TGTGCCAGCAGCCCCCCTAAAGCGGGAGGGCCGGGTGAGCAGTTCTTC.

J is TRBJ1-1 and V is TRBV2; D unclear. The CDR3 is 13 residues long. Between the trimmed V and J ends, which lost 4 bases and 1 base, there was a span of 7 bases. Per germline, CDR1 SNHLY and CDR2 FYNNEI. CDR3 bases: TGTGCCAGCAGTGTGGGTCCGAACACTGAAGCTTTCTTT. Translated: CASSVGPNTEAFF.

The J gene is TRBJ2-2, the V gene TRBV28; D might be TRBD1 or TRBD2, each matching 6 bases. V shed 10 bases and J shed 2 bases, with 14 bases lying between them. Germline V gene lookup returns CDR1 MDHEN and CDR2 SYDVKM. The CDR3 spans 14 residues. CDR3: CATTGTLNTGELFF. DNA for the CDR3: TGTGCCACTACAGGGACTTTAAACACCGGGGAGCTGTTTTTT.

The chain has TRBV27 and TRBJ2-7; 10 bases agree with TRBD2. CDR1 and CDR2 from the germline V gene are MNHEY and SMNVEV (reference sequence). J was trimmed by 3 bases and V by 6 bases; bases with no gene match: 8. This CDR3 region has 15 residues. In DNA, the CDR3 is TGTGCCAGCAGCCCATTTCGGACTAGCGGCTACGAGCAGTACTTC. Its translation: CASSPFRTSGYEQYF.

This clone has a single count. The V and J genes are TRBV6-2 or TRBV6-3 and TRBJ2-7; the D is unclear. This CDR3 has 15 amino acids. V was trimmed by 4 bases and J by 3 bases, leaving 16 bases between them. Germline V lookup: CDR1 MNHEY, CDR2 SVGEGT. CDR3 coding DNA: TGTGCCAGCAGTTCGTTAACATATCCCTACTACGAGCAGTACTTC. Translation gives CASSSLTYPYYEQYF.

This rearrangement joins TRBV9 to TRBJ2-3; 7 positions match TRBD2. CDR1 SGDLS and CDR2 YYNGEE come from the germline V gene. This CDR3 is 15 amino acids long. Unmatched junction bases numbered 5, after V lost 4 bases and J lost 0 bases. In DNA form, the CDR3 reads TGTGCCAGCAGCAGGGGCGGGGGTAGCACAGATACGCAGTATTTT. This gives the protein CASSRGGGSTDTQYF.

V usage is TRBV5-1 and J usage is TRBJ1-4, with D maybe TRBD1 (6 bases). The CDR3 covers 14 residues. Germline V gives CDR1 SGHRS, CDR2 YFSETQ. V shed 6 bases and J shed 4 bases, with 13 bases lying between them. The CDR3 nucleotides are TGCGCCAGCACCCAGGGGAGCAATAATGAAAAACTGTTTTTT. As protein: CASTQGSNNEKLFF.

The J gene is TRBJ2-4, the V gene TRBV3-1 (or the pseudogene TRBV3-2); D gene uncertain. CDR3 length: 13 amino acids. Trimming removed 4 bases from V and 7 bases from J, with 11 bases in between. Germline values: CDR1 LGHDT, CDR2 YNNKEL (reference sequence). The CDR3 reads CASSPSLGNIQYF. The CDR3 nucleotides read TGTGCCAGCAGCCCGAGCCTGGGGAACATTCAGTACTTC.

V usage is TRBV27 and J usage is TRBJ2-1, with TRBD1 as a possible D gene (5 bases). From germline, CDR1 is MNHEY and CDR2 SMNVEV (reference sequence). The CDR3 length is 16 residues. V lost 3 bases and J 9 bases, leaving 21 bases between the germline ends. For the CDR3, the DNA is TGTGCCAGCAGTTTTGAGGCAAGAAAAGGGGTTTTTGAGCAGTTCTTC. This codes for CASSFEARKGVFEQFF.

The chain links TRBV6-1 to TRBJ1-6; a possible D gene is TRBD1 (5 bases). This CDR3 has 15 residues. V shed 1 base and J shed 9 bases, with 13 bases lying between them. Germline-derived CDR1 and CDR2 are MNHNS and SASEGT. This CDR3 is CASSEVGTDISPLHF. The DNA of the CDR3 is TGTGCCAGCAGTGAAGTTGGGACCGACATTTCACCCCTCCACTTT.

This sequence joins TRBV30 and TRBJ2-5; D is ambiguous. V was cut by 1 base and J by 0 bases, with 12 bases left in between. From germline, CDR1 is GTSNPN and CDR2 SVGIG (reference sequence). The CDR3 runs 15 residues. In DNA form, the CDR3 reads TGTGCCTGGAGTGCGGTCGGGCGGCACCAAGAGACCCAGTACTTC. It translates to CAWSAVGRHQETQYF.

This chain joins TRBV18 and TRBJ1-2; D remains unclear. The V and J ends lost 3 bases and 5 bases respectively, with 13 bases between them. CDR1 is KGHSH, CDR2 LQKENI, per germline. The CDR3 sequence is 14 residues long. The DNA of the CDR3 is TGTGCCAGCTCACCTGATCAGACGGTTTATGGCTACACCTTC. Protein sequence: CASSPDQTVYGYTF.

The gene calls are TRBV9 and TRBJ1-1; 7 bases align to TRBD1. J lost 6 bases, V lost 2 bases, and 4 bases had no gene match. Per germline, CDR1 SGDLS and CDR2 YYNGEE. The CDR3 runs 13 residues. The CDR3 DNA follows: TGTGCCAGCAGCGTCCAGGGGGGGGCTGAAGCTTTCTTT. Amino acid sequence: CASSVQGGAEAFF.

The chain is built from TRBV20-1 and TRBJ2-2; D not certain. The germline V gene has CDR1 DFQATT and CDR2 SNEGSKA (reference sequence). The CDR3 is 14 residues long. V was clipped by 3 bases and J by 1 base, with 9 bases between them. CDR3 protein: CSASIRVNTGELFF. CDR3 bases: TGCAGTGCTAGTATAAGGGTGAACACCGGGGAGCTGTTTTTT.

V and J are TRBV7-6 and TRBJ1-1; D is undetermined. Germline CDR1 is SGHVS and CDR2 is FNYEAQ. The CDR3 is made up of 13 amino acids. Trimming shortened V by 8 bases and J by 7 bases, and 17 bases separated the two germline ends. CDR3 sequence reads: CASSPFGVNEAFF. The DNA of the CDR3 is TGTGCCAGCTCGCCGTTCGGGGTGAATGAAGCTTTCTTT. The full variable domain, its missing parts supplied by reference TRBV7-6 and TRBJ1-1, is GAGVSQSPRYKVTKRGQDVALRCDPISGHVSLYWYRQALGQGPEFLTYFNYEAQQDKSGLPNDRFSAERPEGSISTLTIQRTEQRDSAMYRCASSPFGVNEAFFGQGTRLTVV.

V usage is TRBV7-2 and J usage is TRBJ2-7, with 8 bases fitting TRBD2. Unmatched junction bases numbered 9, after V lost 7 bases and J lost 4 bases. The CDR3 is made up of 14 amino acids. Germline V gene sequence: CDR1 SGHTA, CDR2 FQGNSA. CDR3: CASTLPGGGYEQYF. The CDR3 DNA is TGTGCCAGCACCCTTCCCGGGGGGGGGTACGAGCAGTACTTC.

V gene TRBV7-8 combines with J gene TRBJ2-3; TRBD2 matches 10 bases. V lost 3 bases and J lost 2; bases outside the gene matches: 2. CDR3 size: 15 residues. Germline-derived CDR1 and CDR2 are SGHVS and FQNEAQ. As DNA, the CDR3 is TGTGCCAGCAGCTTTAGCGGGGGGATCACAGATACGCAGTATTTT. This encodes CASSFSGGITDTQYF.

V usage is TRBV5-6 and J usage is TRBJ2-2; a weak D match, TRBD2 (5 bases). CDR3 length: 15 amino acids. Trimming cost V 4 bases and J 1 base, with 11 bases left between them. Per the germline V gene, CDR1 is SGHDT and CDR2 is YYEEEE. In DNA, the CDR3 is TGTGCCAGCAGCCGCCCGGGGAGGAACACCGGGGAGCTGTTTTTT. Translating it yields CASSRPGRNTGELFF. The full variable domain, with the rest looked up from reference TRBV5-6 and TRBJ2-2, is DAGVTQSPTHLIKTRGQQVTLRCSPKSGHDTVSWYQQALGQGPQFIFQYYEEEERQRGNFPDRFSGHQFPNYSSELNVNALLLGDSALYLCASSRPGRNTGELFFGEGSRLTVL.

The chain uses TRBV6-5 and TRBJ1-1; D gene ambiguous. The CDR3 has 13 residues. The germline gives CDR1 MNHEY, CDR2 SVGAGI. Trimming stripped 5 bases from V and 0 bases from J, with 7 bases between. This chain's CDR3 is CASSPTLNTEAFF. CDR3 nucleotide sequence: TGTGCCAGCAGTCCAACACTGAACACTGAAGCTTTCTTT.

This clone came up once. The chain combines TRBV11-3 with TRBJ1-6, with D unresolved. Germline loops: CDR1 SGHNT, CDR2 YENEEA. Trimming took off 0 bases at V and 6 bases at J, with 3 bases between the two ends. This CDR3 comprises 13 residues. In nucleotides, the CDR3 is TGTGCCAGCAGCTTAGACGTTAATTCACCCCTCCACTTT. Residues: CASSLDVNSPLHF.

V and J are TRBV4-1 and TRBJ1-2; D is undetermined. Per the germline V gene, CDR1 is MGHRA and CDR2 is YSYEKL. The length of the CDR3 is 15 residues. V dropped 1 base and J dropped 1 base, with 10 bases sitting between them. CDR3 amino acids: CASSQGPENNYGYTF. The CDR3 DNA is TGCGCCAGCAGCCAAGGGCCAGAGAATAACTATGGCTACACCTTC.